The 7 T cell receptor beta chains presented below share a single source sample, sequenced in a study of a mutant IDH1 vaccine in newly diagnosed glioma. Repertoires were generated with immunoSEQ multiplex PCR, while TCRdb's copy carries only in-frame clones and drops some. Of roughly 76,000 clones in the sample, 85% were seen once. Antigens for these TCRs are unknown. Time point here: week 23, last vaccination. Vaccinated patients received 300 ug of mutant IDH1 20-mer peptide per dose, with topical imiquimod. Sample: PBMCs, taken from a glioma patient whose treatment included an IDH1 peptide vaccine. The source is a man aged 25-40 years with glioma. Some clones in this sample may be carry-over from other donors' samples.

The CDR3 nucleotides read TGTGCCAGAAGCTTGCGGGGGGCCACAGATACGCAGTATTTT. It translates to CARSLRGATDTQYF. V gene TRBV5-3 combines with J gene TRBJ2-3, with D tentatively TRBD2 (7 bases). TRBV5-3 is sorted into the ORF group, with uncertain function. Trimming removed 1 base at V and 2 bases at J, with 8 bases between. The CDR3 is 14 residues long.

This clone was seen only a few times. This chain links TRBV7-2 with TRBJ1-1; D is ambiguous. The V end lost 2 bases, the J end lost 1 base, and 11 bases lay between the germline ends. This CDR3 is 15 amino acids long. Germline CDR1 is SGHTA and CDR2 is FQGNSA. CDR3 DNA sequence: TGTGCCAGCAGCTTAAACGGATTAGGGAACACTGAAGCTTTCTTT. Translated, it gives CASSLNGLGNTEAFF.

The V and J genes are TRBV5-1 and TRBJ2-7, with D perhaps TRBD1 (7 bases). Trimming cost V 4 bases and J 0 bases, with 17 bases left between them. Looked up from germline, CDR1 is SGHRS and CDR2 is YFSETQ. This CDR3 contains 16 residues. DNA of the CDR3: TGCGCCAGCAGCGCGGGACAGCCACGATCCTCCTACGAGCAGTACTTC. Translated, it gives CASSAGQPRSSYEQYF.

The sample holds one count of this clone. This sequence joins TRBV28 and TRBJ1-1, with TRBD1 as a possible D gene (6 bases). Looked up from germline, CDR1 is MDHEN and CDR2 is SYDVKM. V lost 5 bases to trimming and J lost 5 bases, with 18 bases between them. The CDR3 totals 15 residues. The CDR3 DNA follows: TGTGCCAGCAGTCTTTTTCGTTTAAGGGGGACTGAAGCTTTCTTT. Residues: CASSLFRLRGTEAFF.

CDR3 sequence reads: CSAPLTLGYTF. The CDR3 region has the DNA TGCAGTGCTCCCTTGACGCTAGGCTACACCTTC. The rearrangement links TRBV20-1 to TRBJ1-2; D remains ambiguous. This CDR3 has 11 amino acids. Trimming removed 5 bases at V and 8 bases at J, with 12 bases between. Germline V gives CDR1 DFQATT, CDR2 SNEGSKA (reference sequence).

This chain links TRBV6-5 with TRBJ1-6; no firm D call. This CDR3 is 15 amino acids long. In germline, CDR1 is MNHEY, CDR2 SVGAGI. Trimming shortened V by 5 bases and J by 7 bases, and 15 bases separated the two germline ends. CDR3 residues: CASSPLDPKNSPLHF. CDR3 DNA: TGTGCCAGCAGTCCTTTAGATCCGAAAAATTCACCCCTCCACTTT.

This clone has just one count. This chain connects TRBV7-8 to TRBJ1-1; D gene unclear. The CDR3 covers 17 residues. V lost 1 base, J lost 1 base, and 16 bases lay in between. Germline V gene lookup returns CDR1 SGHVS and CDR2 FQNEAQ. DNA for the CDR3: TGTGCCAGCAGCTTAGGAGTATTTGGCAGCCAGAACACTGAAGCTTTCTTT. Protein sequence: CASSLGVFGSQNTEAFF.